Shown below are 16 T cell receptor beta chains from a single sample sequenced in a study of CD8 T cells in Susac syndrome. A quantity of about 0.5 to 1 ug RNA underwent reverse transcription using random hexamers. Each CDR3 protein is one row after TCRdb ran MiXCR on the immunoSEQ multiplex PCR reads. The sample includes about 150,000 distinct CDR3 sequences, approximately 94% of them seen just once. Input material: CD8+ T cells from PBMCs. The receptors derive from a human donor with multiple sclerosis.

CDR3 in DNA: TGTGCCAGCAGTGGAGTTGGGGAGGGGGCCAAAAACATTCAGTACTTC. It specifies CASSGVGEGAKNIQYF. The chain links TRBV2 to TRBJ2-4; 7 nucleotides line up with TRBD2. Germline-derived CDR1 and CDR2 are SNHLY and FYNNEI. The CDR3 sequence is 16 residues long. Unmatched junction bases numbered 7, after V lost 4 bases and J lost 1 base.

The chain joins TRBV28 to TRBJ2-5, with D maybe TRBD2 (5 bases). The CDR3 is 14 residues long. The V end was cut by 8 bases, the J end by 0 bases, with 13 bases between. Germline V lookup: CDR1 MDHEN, CDR2 SYDVKM. DNA for the CDR3: TGTGCCAGCCACCCGCGGGCGCACCAAGAGACCCAGTACTTC. Translated: CASHPRAHQETQYF.

The V gene is TRBV20-1, the J gene TRBJ2-2, with D perhaps TRBD2 (5 bases). V was cut by 0 bases and J by 1 base, with 15 bases left in between. CDR1 and CDR2 from the germline V gene are DFQATT and SNEGSKA (reference sequence). The length of the CDR3 is 17 residues. The CDR3 DNA sequence: TGCAGTGCTAGAGATCGGTGGAAGAGGGAGAACACCGGGGAGCTGTTTTTT. Amino acids: CSARDRWKRENTGELFF.

The chain links TRBV9 to TRBJ2-5, with D perhaps matching TRBD2 (7 bases). The germline V gene has CDR1 SGDLS and CDR2 YYNGEE. The length of the CDR3 is 15 residues. V lost 0 bases to trimming and J lost 5 bases, with 14 bases between them. The CDR3 region has the DNA TGTGCCAGCAGCGTAGATGCGGGGGCGGTGGAGACCCAGTACTTC. This translates into CASSVDAGAVETQYF.

This chain links TRBV5-6 with TRBJ2-6; 7 bases match TRBD2. The germline V gene has CDR1 SGHDT and CDR2 YYEEEE. The CDR3 consists of 17 residues. The trim removed 4 bases at V and 1 base at J, leaving 8 bases unmatched. The CDR3 is CASSAGGLISGANVLTF. The CDR3 nucleotides read TGTGCCAGCAGCGCCGGGGGGTTGATTTCTGGGGCCAACGTCCTGACTTTC.

This chain joins TRBV2 and TRBJ2-3; D is tentatively TRBD1 or TRBD2 (5 bases each). V dropped 8 bases and J dropped 0 bases, with 21 bases sitting between them. This CDR3 is built from 17 residues. Germline V gene sequence: CDR1 SNHLY, CDR2 FYNNEI. For the CDR3, the DNA is TGTGCCAGCCTGGGGGACCGCGACTCGCAAAGCACAGATACGCAGTATTTT. This codes for CASLGDRDSQSTDTQYF.

This clonotype was observed a single time. This chain connects TRBV10-1 to TRBJ2-3; no clear D. V was shortened by 4 bases and J by 2 bases, with 10 bases between the two germline ends. The CDR3 runs 14 residues. CDR1 is WNHNN and CDR2 is SYGVQD in the germline V gene (reference sequence). The CDR3, as DNA: TGCGCCAGCAGTGCTGAGGTGGACACAGATACGCAGTATTTT. Amino acid sequence: CASSAEVDTDTQYF.

This rearrangement joins TRBV11-2 to TRBJ2-7; tentatively, D is TRBD1 (7 bases). Looked up from germline, CDR1 is SGHAT and CDR2 is FQNNGV. Trimming took 5 bases from V and 3 from J, leaving 17 bases between them. The CDR3 runs 15 residues. The CDR3 spells CASSKGQDYYYEQYF. The CDR3 DNA follows: TGTGCCAGCAGCAAAGGACAGGACTACTACTACGAGCAGTACTTC.

The chain links TRBV5-6 to TRBJ2-7, with TRBD2 identical over 8 bases. V lost 4 bases and J lost 1; bases outside the gene matches: 4. Germline V gene sequence: CDR1 SGHDT, CDR2 YYEEEE. This CDR3 is 14 amino acids long. The CDR3 nucleotides read TGTGCCAGCAGCAGCGGGGGCCGGTCCTACGAGCAGTACTTC. Its translation is CASSSGGRSYEQYF.

This sequence joins TRBV29-1 and TRBJ2-7; 9 bases fit TRBD1. Germline values: CDR1 SQVTM, CDR2 ANQGSEA. This CDR3 has 16 amino acids. J gave up 2 bases and V 0 bases, and 8 bases lay outside the gene matches. CDR3 protein: CSVEEGGTGSPYEQYF. CDR3 nucleotide sequence: TGCAGCGTTGAAGAGGGAGGGACAGGGAGTCCCTACGAGCAGTACTTC.

The chain combines TRBV5-1 with TRBJ2-7; TRBD2 might be the D (6 bases). V lost 4 bases and J lost 3, with 26 bases in between. CDR3 size: 18 residues. CDR1 is SGHRS and CDR2 is YFSETQ in the germline V gene. CDR3 amino acids: CASSRRSGRTTRDYEQYF. The DNA for the CDR3 is TGCGCCAGCAGCAGAAGGTCCGGGCGGACGACTAGGGACTACGAGCAGTACTTC.

This chain joins TRBV30 and TRBJ2-5; D unresolved. Germline V gene lookup returns CDR1 GTSNPN and CDR2 SVGIG (reference sequence). V gave up 0 bases and J gave up 1 base, with 9 bases separating them. The CDR3 sequence is 14 residues long. The CDR3 here is CAWSVGAGQETQYF. The CDR3 DNA reads as TGTGCCTGGAGTGTAGGCGCAGGCCAAGAGACCCAGTACTTC. The variable domain in full, with the rest retrieved from reference TRBV30 and TRBJ2-5, is SQTIHQWPATLVQPVGSPLSLECTVEGTSNPNLYWYRQAAGRGLQLLFYSVGIGQISSEVPQNLSASRPQDRQFILSSKKLLLSDSGFYLCAWSVGAGQETQYFGPGTRLLVL.

This clonotype was detected only once. The rearrangement uses TRBV5-4 and TRBJ2-2, with TRBD2 identical over 8 bases. The junction had 5 bases not matched to a gene; V was cut back by 3 bases and J by 1 base. The germline V gene encodes CDR1 SGHNT and CDR2 YYREEE (reference sequence). The CDR3 totals 16 residues. The CDR3 loop reads CASSSKAGENTGELFF. CDR3 in DNA: TGTGCCAGCAGCTCTAAAGCGGGGGAGAACACCGGGGAGCTGTTTTTT.

CDR3 bases: TGTGCCTGGAGTTTCGGCTCTGGGGCCAACGTCCTGACTTTC. Encoded protein: CAWSFGSGANVLTF. This chain joins TRBV30 and TRBJ2-6, with unresolved D. Germline lookup yields CDR1 GTSNPN and CDR2 SVGIG (reference sequence). V shed 2 bases and J shed 0 bases, with 5 bases lying between them. The CDR3 sequence is 14 residues long.

This chain links TRBV7-9 with TRBJ2-1; 8 bases line up with TRBD2. CDR1 and CDR2 from the germline V gene are SEHNR and FQNEAQ (reference sequence). V shed 4 bases, J shed 0 bases, and the junction held 5 bases outside the gene matches. This CDR3 is built from 16 residues. CDR3 in amino acids: CASSSLAGSSYNEQFF. The CDR3 DNA sequence: TGTGCCAGCAGCTCTCTAGCGGGTAGCTCCTACAATGAGCAGTTCTTC.

The chain uses TRBV28 and TRBJ2-5, with TRBD1 identical over 12 bases. The germline V gene has CDR1 MDHEN and CDR2 SYDVKM. The V and J ends lost 6 bases and 5 bases, in that order; junction bases with no gene match: 7. The CDR3 covers 15 residues. CDR3 residues: CASRGTGGRDETQYF. The DNA for the CDR3 is TGTGCCAGCAGGGGGACAGGGGGCCGGGATGAGACCCAGTACTTC.